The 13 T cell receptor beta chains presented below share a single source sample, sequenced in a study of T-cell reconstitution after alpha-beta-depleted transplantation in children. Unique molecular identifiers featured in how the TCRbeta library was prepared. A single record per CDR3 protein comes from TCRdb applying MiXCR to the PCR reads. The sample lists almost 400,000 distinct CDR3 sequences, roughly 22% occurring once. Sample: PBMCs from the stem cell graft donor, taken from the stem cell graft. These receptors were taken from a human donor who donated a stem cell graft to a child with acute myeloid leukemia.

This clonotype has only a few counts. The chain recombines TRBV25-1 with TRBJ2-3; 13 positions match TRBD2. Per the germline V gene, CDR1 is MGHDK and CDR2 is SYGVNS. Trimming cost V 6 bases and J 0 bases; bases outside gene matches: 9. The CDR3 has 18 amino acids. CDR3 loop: CASSGHRLAGGSTDTQYF. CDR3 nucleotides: TGTGCCAGCAGCGGCCACCGACTAGCGGGAGGTAGCACAGATACGCAGTATTTT.

The CDR3 nucleotides read TGTGCCAGCAGCCAAGATCGGAGGAACACTGAAGCTTTCTTT. Its translation is CASSQDRRNTEAFF. The V gene is TRBV4-2, the J gene TRBJ1-1, with D unclear. Per the germline V gene, CDR1 is LGHNA and CDR2 is YNFKEQ. V was shortened by 0 bases and J by 1 base, with 6 bases between the two germline ends. This CDR3 is 14 amino acids long.

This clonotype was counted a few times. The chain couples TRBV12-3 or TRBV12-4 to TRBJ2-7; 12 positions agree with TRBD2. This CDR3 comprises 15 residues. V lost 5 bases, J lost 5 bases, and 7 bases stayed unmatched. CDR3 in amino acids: CASSRLTSGSNEQYF. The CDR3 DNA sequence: TGTGCCAGCAGTCGACTGACTAGCGGGAGCAACGAGCAGTACTTC.

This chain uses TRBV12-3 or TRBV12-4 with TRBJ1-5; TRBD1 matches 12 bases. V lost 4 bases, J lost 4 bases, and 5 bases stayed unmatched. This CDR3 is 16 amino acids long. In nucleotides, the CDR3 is TGTGCCAGCAGTTGGGGACAGGGGGCGGAAAATCAGCCCCAGCATTTT. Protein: CASSWGQGAENQPQHF.

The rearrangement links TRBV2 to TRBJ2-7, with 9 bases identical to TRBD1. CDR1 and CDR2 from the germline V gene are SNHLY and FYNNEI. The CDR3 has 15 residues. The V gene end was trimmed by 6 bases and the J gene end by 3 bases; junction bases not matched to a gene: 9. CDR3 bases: TGTGCCAGCAGGGCCGGGACAGGGCATATCTACGAGCAGTACTTC. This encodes CASRAGTGHIYEQYF. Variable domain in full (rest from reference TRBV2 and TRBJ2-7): EPEVTQTPSHQVTQMGQEVILRCVPISNHLYFYWYRQILGQKVEFLVSFYNNEISEKSEIFDDQFSVERPDGSNFTLKIRSTKLEDSAMYFCASRAGTGHIYEQYFGPGTRLTVT.

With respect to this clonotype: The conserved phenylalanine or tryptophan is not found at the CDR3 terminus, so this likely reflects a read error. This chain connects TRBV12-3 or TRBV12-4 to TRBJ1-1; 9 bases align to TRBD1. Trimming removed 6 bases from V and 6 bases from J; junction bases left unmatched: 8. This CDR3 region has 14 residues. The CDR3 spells CASSLGQGYPEAFS. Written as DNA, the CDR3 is TGTGCCAGCAGCTTGGGACAGGGTTACCCTGAAGCTTTCTCT.

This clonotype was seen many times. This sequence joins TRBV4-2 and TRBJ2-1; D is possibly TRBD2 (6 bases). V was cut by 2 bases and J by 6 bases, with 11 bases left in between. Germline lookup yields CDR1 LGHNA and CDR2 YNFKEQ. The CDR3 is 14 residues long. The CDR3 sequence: CASSQFAGLNEQFF. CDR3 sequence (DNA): TGTGCCAGCAGCCAATTTGCGGGACTCAATGAGCAGTTCTTC.

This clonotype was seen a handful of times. Written as DNA, the CDR3 is TGCAGCGTTGCCGGGGGGCTGAATGAAAAACTGTTTTTT. Translation gives CSVAGGLNEKLFF. V gene TRBV29-1 combines with J gene TRBJ1-4; D is possibly TRBD1 (6 bases). Looked up from germline, CDR1 is SQVTM and CDR2 is ANQGSEA. CDR3 length: 13 residues. V lost 4 bases and J 5 bases, leaving 11 bases between the germline ends.

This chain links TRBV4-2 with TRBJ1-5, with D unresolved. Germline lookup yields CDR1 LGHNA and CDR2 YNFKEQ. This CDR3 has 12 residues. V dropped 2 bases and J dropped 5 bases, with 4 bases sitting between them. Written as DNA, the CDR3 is TGTGCCAGCAGCCAACCAGATCAGCCCCAGCATTTT. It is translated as CASSQPDQPQHF.

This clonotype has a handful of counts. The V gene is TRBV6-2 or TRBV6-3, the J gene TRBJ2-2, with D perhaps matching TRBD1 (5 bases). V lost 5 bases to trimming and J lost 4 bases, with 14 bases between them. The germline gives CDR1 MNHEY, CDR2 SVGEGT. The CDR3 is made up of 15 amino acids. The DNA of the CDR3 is TGTGCCAGCAGTGGCCGGCAGGGCGTCACCGGGGAGCTGTTTTTT. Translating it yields CASSGRQGVTGELFF.

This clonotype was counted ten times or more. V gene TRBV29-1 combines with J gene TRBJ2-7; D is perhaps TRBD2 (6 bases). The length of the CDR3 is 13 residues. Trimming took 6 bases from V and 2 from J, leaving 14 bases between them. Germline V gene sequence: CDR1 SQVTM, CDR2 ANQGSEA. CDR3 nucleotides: TGCAGCGTAACAAGGACGGGGGCCTACGAGCAGTACTTC. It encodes CSVTRTGAYEQYF.

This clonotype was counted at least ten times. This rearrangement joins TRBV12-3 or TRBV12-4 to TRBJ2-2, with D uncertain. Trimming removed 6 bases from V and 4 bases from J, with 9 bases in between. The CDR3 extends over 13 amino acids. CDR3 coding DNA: TGTGCCAGCAGCCGGTCGTCCACCGGGGAGCTGTTTTTT. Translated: CASSRSSTGELFF.

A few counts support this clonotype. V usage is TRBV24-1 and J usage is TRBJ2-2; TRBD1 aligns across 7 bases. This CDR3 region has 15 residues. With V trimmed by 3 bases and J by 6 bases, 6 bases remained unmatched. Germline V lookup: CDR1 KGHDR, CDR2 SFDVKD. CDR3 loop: CATSDRDRKAGELFF. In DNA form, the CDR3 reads TGTGCCACCAGTGATCGGGACAGAAAGGCCGGGGAGCTGTTTTTT.